This TCR beta chain is drawn from a study of shared clonotypes between healthy human individuals. The study, taken as a whole, reports: The study generally estimated greater richness for naive than memory subsets. Even with large depth, rarefaction showed that sorted-subset sequencing was incomplete.

There were no recent acute infections or vaccinations among the donors, who were healthy HIV-negative adults. This CDR3 is built from 12 residues. Details on this clone: Antigen: not known.

Repertoires were generated with immunoSEQ multiplex PCR, while TCRdb's copy carries only in-frame clones and drops some. The data show fewer than 1.6 million clones, with around 98.5% seen just once and roughly 0.35% held by the top ten. Sequencing was done on a sample of naive CD4+ T cells sorted from blood. Subset defined: CD45RA+ positively selected. The sequence came from a man between 25 and 39 years old in good health. The J gene is TRBJ2-7, the V gene TRBV21-1. TRBV21-1 is noted as a pseudogene. As DNA, the CDR3 is TGTGCCAGCAGCATAAGCTCCTACGAGCAGTACTTC. It translates to CASSISSYEQYF.